This entry is about one TCR beta chain. Germline V gene sequence: CDR1 SEHNR, CDR2 FQNEAQ (reference sequence). V was clipped by 0 bases and J by 6 bases, with 9 bases between them. The CDR3 has 14 residues. This entry belongs to a study of OX40 agonist ivuxolimab in advanced cancers. The repertoire was sequenced with immunoSEQ multiplex PCR; TCRdb's copy has only in-frame clones and lacks some. The sample includes some 71,000 clones, 84% of them seen just once. The sequence was obtained from an adult with an advanced solid tumor such as melanoma, head and neck, liver or kidney cancer. V usage is TRBV7-9 and J usage is TRBJ1-5; no clear D. The sample consisted of CD4+ or CD8+ T cells sorted from blood, taken in a trial of the OX40 agonist ivuxolimab. The CDR3 coding sequence is TGTGCCAGCAGCTTAGCGGGGAGGACTCAGCCCCAGCATTTT. This encodes CASSLAGRTQPQHF.